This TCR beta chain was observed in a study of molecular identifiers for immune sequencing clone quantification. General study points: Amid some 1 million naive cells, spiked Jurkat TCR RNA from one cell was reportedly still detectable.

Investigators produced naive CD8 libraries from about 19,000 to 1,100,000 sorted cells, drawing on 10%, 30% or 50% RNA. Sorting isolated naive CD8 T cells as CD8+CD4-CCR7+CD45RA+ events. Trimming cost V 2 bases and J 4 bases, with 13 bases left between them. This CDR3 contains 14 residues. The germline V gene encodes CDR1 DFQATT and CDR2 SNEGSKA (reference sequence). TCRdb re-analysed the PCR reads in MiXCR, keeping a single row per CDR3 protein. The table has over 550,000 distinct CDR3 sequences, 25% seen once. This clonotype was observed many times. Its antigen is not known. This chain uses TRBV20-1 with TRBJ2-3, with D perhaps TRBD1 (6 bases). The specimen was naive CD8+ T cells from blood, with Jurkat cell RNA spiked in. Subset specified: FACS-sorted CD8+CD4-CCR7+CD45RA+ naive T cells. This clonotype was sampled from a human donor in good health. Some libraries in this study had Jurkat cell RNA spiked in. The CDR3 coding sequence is TGCAGTGCTAGAAATATACAGGGTCCAGATACGCAGTATTTT. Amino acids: CSARNIQGPDTQYF.